The subject of this entry is one T cell receptor beta chain. This specimen belongs to a study of response to subunit inactivated influenza vaccine. TCRdb passed the RT-PCR reads through MiXCR, listing each CDR3 protein once. The sample has 430,000 or so distinct CDR3 sequences; about a tenth are singletons. V was shortened by 3 bases and J by 2 bases, with 4 bases between the two germline ends. The V gene's germline CDR1 is DFQATT and CDR2 SNEGSKA (reference sequence). The CDR3 length is 11 residues. Sequencing used PBMCs from blood, obtained roughly 45 days after vaccination. The chain has TRBV20-1 and TRBJ2-5; D not certain. The sequence was obtained from a man aged 50-60 years who received an inactivated influenza vaccine. The CDR3 DNA reads as TGCAGTGCTAGCTCACAAGAGACCCAGTACTTC. The encoded protein is CSASSQETQYF.